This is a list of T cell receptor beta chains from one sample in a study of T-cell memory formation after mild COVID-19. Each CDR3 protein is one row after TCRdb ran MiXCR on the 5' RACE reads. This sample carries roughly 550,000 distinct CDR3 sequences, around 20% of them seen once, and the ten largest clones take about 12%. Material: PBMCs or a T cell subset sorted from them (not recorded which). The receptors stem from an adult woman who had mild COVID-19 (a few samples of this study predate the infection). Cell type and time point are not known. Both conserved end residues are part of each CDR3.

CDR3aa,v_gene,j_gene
CASSSGGLSAQETQYF,TRBV12-3/TRBV12-4,TRBJ2-5
CASSDGELFF,TRBV9,TRBJ2-2
CASSLSMSAQYF,TRBV7-2,TRBJ2-3
CASSLSHFNNEQFF,TRBV5-1,TRBJ2-1
CASSFWTGRSTDTQYF,TRBV12-3/TRBV12-4,TRBJ2-3
CASSLVGPIVPETQYF,TRBV12-3/TRBV12-4,TRBJ2-5
CASSLGRGENQPQHF,TRBV5-4,TRBJ1-5
CASTPTLAGVQETQYF,TRBV27,TRBJ2-5
CASSPSQGNSPLHF,TRBV7-9,TRBJ1-6
CASTLGLGEGGPQHF,TRBV6-1,TRBJ1-5
CASSYRQGLKTF,TRBV7-3,TRBJ1-2
CATSERRVANEKLFF,TRBV15,TRBJ1-4
CASSSPGQGNEQYF,TRBV28,TRBJ2-7
CASSLGTGGEAFF,TRBV5-1,TRBJ1-1
CASSEAGETQYF,TRBV2,TRBJ2-5
CASSQSARGQTEAFF,TRBV7-2,TRBJ1-1
CASSLSTNQPQHF,TRBV5-1,TRBJ1-5
CASTDPAHQPQHF,TRBV6-6,TRBJ1-5
CASSFQGNQPQHF,TRBV5-5,TRBJ1-5
CSVEAAGQGFYEQYF,TRBV29-1,TRBJ2-7
CASRFPTDRGKLFF,TRBV12-3/TRBV12-4,TRBJ1-4
CASAQSRSTDTQYF,TRBV7-2,TRBJ2-3
CASGLVLAGTDTQYF,TRBV12-5,TRBJ2-3
CASSLTDSWPQYF,TRBV7-3,TRBJ2-5
CASSQRAAVEVTDTQYF,TRBV4-1,TRBJ2-3
CSASTRGWETEAFF,TRBV20-1,TRBJ1-1
CASSHSKGVADYNEQFF,TRBV5-4,TRBJ2-1
CASSSTQGTYEQYF,TRBV7-9,TRBJ2-7
CSARAMAAGAGTDTQYF,TRBV20-1,TRBJ2-3
CATSRDRGQGNNEQFF,TRBV15,TRBJ2-1
CASSPQDRVPDYEQYF,TRBV7-2,TRBJ2-7
CASNPGGQGMREQYF,TRBV27,TRBJ2-7
CASSLEGGAPLHF,TRBV7-9,TRBJ1-6
CASSQERLAGTYEQYF,TRBV4-1,TRBJ2-7
CSARVGRFLTHEQFF,TRBV20-1,TRBJ2-1
CASSAGPASGRALLTDTQYF,TRBV9,TRBJ2-3
CASRAGQIYEQYF,TRBV3-1,TRBJ2-7
CASSSSNSPTQYF,TRBV11-2,TRBJ2-5
CSGAGDRGPDTQYF,TRBV29-1,TRBJ2-3
CASSQTSGGADTQYF,TRBV4-1,TRBJ2-3
CASSLDAFGLKIF,TRBV11-2,TRBJ2-1
CASSTHRVTNTGELFF,TRBV5-5,TRBJ2-2